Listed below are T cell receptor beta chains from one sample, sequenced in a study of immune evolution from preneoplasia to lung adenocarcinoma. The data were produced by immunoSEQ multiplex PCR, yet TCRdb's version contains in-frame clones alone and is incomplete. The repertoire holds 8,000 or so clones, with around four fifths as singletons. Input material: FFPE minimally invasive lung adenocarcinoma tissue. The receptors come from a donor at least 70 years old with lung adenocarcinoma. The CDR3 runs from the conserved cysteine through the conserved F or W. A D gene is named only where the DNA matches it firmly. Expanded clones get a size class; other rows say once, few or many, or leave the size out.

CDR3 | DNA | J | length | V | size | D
CAWSPRFYEQYF | TGTGCCTGGAGTCCAAGGTTCTACGAGCAGTACTTC | TRBJ2-7 | 12 | TRBV30 | once | .
CASSVQLAGNTEAFF | TGTGCCAGCAGTGTACAGTTGGCAGGGAACACTGAAGCTTTCTTT | TRBJ1-1 | 15 | TRBV6-1 | . | .
CASSFRAGGQADTQYF | TGTGCCAGCAGTTTCCGGGCGGGAGGGCAAGCAGATACGCAGTATTTT | TRBJ2-3 | 16 | TRBV28 | . | TRBD2
CASTLVSRGTEAFF | TGTGCCAGCACCCTAGTGTCCAGGGGCACTGAAGCTTTCTTT | TRBJ1-1 | 14 | TRBV5-6 | . | .
CAIKGDGTGELFF | TGTGCCATCAAGGGGGACGGCACCGGGGAGCTGTTTTTT | TRBJ2-2 | 13 | TRBV10-3 | . | .
CASSVQGAGEQFF | TGTGCCAGCAGCGTACAGGGGGCTGGGGAGCAGTTCTTC | TRBJ2-1 | 13 | TRBV9 | . | TRBD1
CASRRSQASGNTIYF | TGTGCCAGCAGGAGAAGTCAGGCGTCTGGAAACACCATATATTTT | TRBJ1-3 | 15 | TRBV2 | . | .
CAWSEGETEAFF | TGTGCCTGGAGTGAGGGCGAGACTGAAGCTTTCTTT | TRBJ1-1 | 12 | TRBV30 | . | .
CASSPFRDRNEQFF | TGTGCCAGCTCACCGTTCAGGGATAGAAATGAGCAGTTCTTC | TRBJ2-1 | 14 | TRBV18 | . | .
CAWSVGSEGTDTQYF | TGTGCCTGGAGTGTCGGTAGCGAAGGCACAGATACGCAGTATTTT | TRBJ2-3 | 15 | TRBV30 | . | .
CASSRLAGGSSYEQYF | TGCGCCAGCAGCCGACTAGCGGGAGGGAGCTCCTACGAGCAGTACTTC | TRBJ2-7 | 16 | TRBV5-1 | . | TRBD2
CASSYRKGGYEQYF | TGTGCCAGCAGTTACCGAAAAGGGGGCTACGAGCAGTACTTC | TRBJ2-7 | 14 | TRBV6-6 | . | .
CASSTQRTSFNEQFF | TGTGCCAGTAGTACACAGCGGACTAGCTTCAATGAGCAGTTCTTC | TRBJ2-1 | 15 | TRBV19 | . | TRBD2
CASSQTDTGWFYEQYF | TGCGCCAGCAGCCAGACGGACACAGGGTGGTTTTACGAGCAGTACTTC | TRBJ2-7 | 16 | TRBV4-1 | . | .
CASENTGELFF | TGTGCCAGCGAGAACACCGGGGAGCTGTTTTTT | TRBJ2-2 | 11 | TRBV6-5 | . | .
CASSEDTNTEAFF | TGTGCCAGCAGTGAGGACACGAACACTGAAGCTTTCTTT | TRBJ1-1 | 13 | TRBV6-4 | . | .
CASSRDREVQPQHF | TGTGCCAGCAGTCGGGACAGGGAGGTTCAGCCCCAGCATTTT | TRBJ1-5 | 14 | TRBV5-4 | . | TRBD1
CASSFVPSGRIHEQFF | TGTGCCAGCAGCTTTGTCCCTAGCGGGAGGATCCATGAGCAGTTCTTC | TRBJ2-1 | 16 | TRBV12-1 | once | .
CASSQGPKASYEQYF | TGCGCCAGCAGCCAAGGCCCAAAGGCGTCCTACGAGCAGTACTTC | TRBJ2-7 | 15 | TRBV23-1 | . | .
CAGGYPNEKLFF | TGTGCCGGAGGGTACCCTAATGAAAAACTGTTTTTT | TRBJ1-4 | 12 | TRBV30 | . | .
CASSRDSTEAFF | TGTGCCAGTAGCCGGGACAGCACTGAAGCTTTCTTT | TRBJ1-1 | 12 | TRBV19 | . | TRBD1
CASSMTDTYEQYF | TGTGCCAGCAGTATGACTGATACCTACGAGCAGTACTTC | TRBJ2-7 | 13 | TRBV6-5 | . | .
CASSEFWASGNTIYF | TGTGCCAGCAGTGAATTTTGGGCCTCTGGAAACACCATATATTTT | TRBJ1-3 | 15 | TRBV6-1 | . | .
CASSFSEQETQYF | TGTGCCAGCTCATTTAGCGAGCAAGAGACCCAGTACTTC | TRBJ2-5 | 13 | TRBV18 | . | .
CASSPRDRYNEQFF | TGCGCCAGCAGCCCCCGGGACAGATACAATGAGCAGTTCTTC | TRBJ2-1 | 14 | TRBV5-1 | . | TRBD1
CASSPKRGADTQYF | TGTGCCAGCAGCCCAAAGCGGGGGGCAGATACGCAGTATTTT | TRBJ2-3 | 14 | TRBV11-2 | . | TRBD2
CASSDRRNYGYTF | TGTGCCAGTAGCGACAGGAGAAACTATGGCTACACCTTC | TRBJ1-2 | 13 | TRBV19 | . | .
CASSLGEGGAGQPQHF | TGCGCCAGCAGCTTGGGTGAGGGGGGCGCGGGACAGCCCCAGCATTTT | TRBJ1-5 | 16 | TRBV5-1 | . | .
CASSLDGVTRGYEQYF | TGCGCCAGCAGCTTGGACGGGGTGACAAGGGGCTACGAGCAGTACTTC | TRBJ2-7 | 16 | TRBV5-1 | once | .
CASSFQGYEQYF | TGTGCCAGCAGTTTCCAGGGTTACGAGCAGTACTTC | TRBJ2-7 | 12 | TRBV6-5 | . | .
CSVGGVAGTNTGELFF | TGCAGCGTCGGAGGGGTAGCGGGGACTAACACCGGGGAGCTGTTTTTT | TRBJ2-2 | 16 | TRBV29-1 | . | TRBD2
CASSLKRTGGQPQHF | TGTGCCAGCAGCTTAAAGAGGACAGGCGGGCAGCCCCAGCATTTT | TRBJ1-5 | 15 | TRBV7-8 | . | TRBD1
CASSPTSGKGNEQFF | TGTGCCAGCTCACCGACTAGCGGGAAAGGGAATGAGCAGTTCTTC | TRBJ2-1 | 15 | TRBV18 | . | TRBD2
CATQKGYGYTF | TGTGCCACCCAAAAAGGCTATGGCTACACCTTC | TRBJ1-2 | 11 | TRBV28 | . | .
CASSPGIWTGENTEAFF | TGTGCCAGCAGCCCTGGGATTTGGACAGGGGAGAACACTGAAGCTTTCTTT | TRBJ1-1 | 17 | TRBV28 | . | TRBD1
CASSSGPYRDGYTF | TGTGCCAGCAGTTCCGGTCCCTATCGGGATGGCTACACCTTC | TRBJ1-2 | 14 | TRBV2 | . | .
CSAKDALEAFF | TGCAGTGCCAAGGACGCCCTTGAAGCTTTCTTT | TRBJ1-1 | 11 | TRBV20-1 | once | .
CASTLPNEKLFF | TGTGCCAGCACGTTACCGAATGAAAAACTGTTTTTT | TRBJ1-4 | 12 | TRBV6-1 | . | .
CASSSRRGNEQFF | TGTGCCAGCAGCAGCCGTCGGGGAAATGAGCAGTTCTTC | TRBJ2-1 | 13 | TRBV13 | . | .
CASSVGLWTEAFF | TGTGCCAGCAGCGTAGGCTTATGGACTGAAGCTTTCTTT | TRBJ1-1 | 13 | TRBV9 | . | .
CASHPGPRTSGFSEQYF | TGTGCCAGCCACCCCGGGCCCAGGACTAGCGGTTTCAGCGAGCAGTACTTC | TRBJ2-7 | 17 | TRBV14 | . | TRBD2
CASSLKVSNQPQHF | TGTGCCAGTAGTCTAAAGGTGAGCAATCAGCCCCAGCATTTT | TRBJ1-5 | 14 | TRBV19 | . | .
CASSLLREGVDEQFF | TGTGCCAGCAGCTTACTTCGGGAGGGCGTGGATGAGCAGTTCTTC | TRBJ2-1 | 15 | TRBV7-8 | . | TRBD2
CASSPARGVKLFF | TGTGCCAGCAGCCCCGCCCGGGGGGTAAAACTGTTTTTT | TRBJ1-4 | 13 | TRBV5-6 | few | .
CASSPRTGLTGELFF | TGTGCCAGTAGTCCTCGGACAGGGTTGACCGGGGAGCTGTTTTTT | TRBJ2-2 | 15 | TRBV19 | . | TRBD1
CASSEVAGGNTIYF | TGTGCCAGCAGTGAAGTAGCAGGAGGAAACACCATATATTTT | TRBJ1-3 | 14 | TRBV6-1 | . | .
CASGVINTGELFF | TGTGCCAGTGGTGTTATAAACACCGGGGAGCTGTTTTTT | TRBJ2-2 | 13 | TRBV27 | . | .
CASSVGPTGGSNYGYTF | TGTGCCAGCAGCGTAGGACCTACAGGGGGCTCTAACTATGGCTACACCTTC | TRBJ1-2 | 17 | TRBV9 | . | TRBD1
CASSLVGVSEQYF | TGTGCCAGCAGCTTGGTGGGGGTCTCCGAGCAGTACTTC | TRBJ2-7 | 13 | TRBV5-5 | . | .
CSVGQAPGEKLFF | TGCAGCGTTGGGCAGGCCCCTGGTGAAAAACTGTTTTTT | TRBJ1-4 | 13 | TRBV29-1 | . | .
CATSRVRPGGAKLYEQYF | TGTGCCACCAGCAGAGTCAGACCCGGCGGAGCGAAGCTCTACGAGCAGTACTTC | TRBJ2-7 | 18 | TRBV15 | . | .
CASSPRTGAPIYGYTF | TGTGCCAGCAGCCCACGGACAGGGGCGCCTATCTATGGCTACACCTTC | TRBJ1-2 | 16 | TRBV7-8 | . | TRBD1
CASSYSSSMGGDGYTF | TGTGCCAGCAGTTACTCGAGTTCGATGGGGGGAGATGGCTACACCTTC | TRBJ1-2 | 16 | TRBV6-6 | few | .
CASSSQGALGNTIYF | TGTGCCAGCAGTTCACAGGGGGCCCTTGGAAACACCATATATTTT | TRBJ1-3 | 15 | TRBV2 | . | TRBD1
CAWSVTLNYGYTF | TGTGCCTGGAGTGTAACACTCAACTATGGCTACACCTTC | TRBJ1-2 | 13 | TRBV30 | . | .